This T cell receptor (beta chain) originates from a study of CD8 T cells in ankylosing spondylitis. Study-wide points: From matched ankylosing spondylitis synovial fluid, disease-linked clones were reportedly recovered at significantly enriched levels. Roughly eight highly homologous variants made up a TCR beta motif that seemed to typify ankylosing spondylitis blood.

Germline assignment: CDR1 DFQATT and CDR2 SNEGSKA (reference sequence). The CDR3 has 12 amino acids. This clonotype was observed a few times. Its antigen is undetermined. Mismatch with germline at one junction end may stem from a read error. Libraries of TCR beta came from quantitative 5'-RACE with molecular barcodes. TCRdb fed the 5' RACE reads into MiXCR, producing one record per CDR3 protein. The sample lists about 130,000 distinct CDR3 sequences; approximately 9.9% were seen once. The TCR originated in a male donor with ankylosing spondylitis or in good health (not recorded which). Sequenced input: blood, either unsorted or a sorted T cell fraction (not recorded which). The chain joins TRBV20-1 to TRBJ2-4; D not certain. Written as DNA, the CDR3 is TGCAGTGCTAGAGGGCCCGGAAACAGTCAGTACTTC. This gives the protein CSARGPGNSQYF.